A single sample is the source of the 16 T cell receptor beta chains below, sequenced in a study of CD4 T cells in relation to SARS-CoV-2 and coronaviruses. Unexposed donor CD4+ T cells date from about 2011-2018, before the COVID-19 pandemic. Data came from immunoSEQ multiplex PCR; TCRdb stores just in-frame clones and leaves some out. The sample contains around 65,000 clones, about 90% of which appear only once. The sample was memory CD4+ T cells from PBMCs. The source of these receptors is a human donor in good health.

The rearrangement uses TRBV5-6 and TRBJ1-2, with 7 bases aligning to TRBD1. The germline V gene has CDR1 SGHDT and CDR2 YYEEEE. The CDR3 runs 15 residues. J was trimmed by 3 bases and V by 1 base; bases with no gene match: 6. This chain's CDR3 is CASSLLAGGDYGYTF. In DNA, the CDR3 is TGTGCCAGCAGCTTGCTGGCAGGGGGGGACTATGGCTACACCTTC.

V usage is TRBV5-1 and J usage is TRBJ2-5; 11 bases are a match to TRBD2. The germline CDR1 and CDR2 sequences are SGHRS and YFSETQ. The CDR3 has 16 residues. Trimming at V came to 5 bases and at J to 3 bases, leaving 9 bases not matched to a gene. CDR3 coding DNA: TGCGCCAGCAGGTCACGCGGGACTAGCGGAAAAGAGACCCAGTACTTC. Amino acids: CASRSRGTSGKETQYF.

The genes are TRBV29-1 and TRBJ2-4; D may be TRBD1 (5 bases). The V end lost 5 bases, the J end lost 0 bases, and 8 bases lay between the germline ends. Germline V gives CDR1 SQVTM, CDR2 ANQGSEA. CDR3 length: 13 residues. The CDR3 DNA follows: TGCAGCGTTTCAGGGATAGCCAAAAACATTCAGTACTTC. Its protein product is CSVSGIAKNIQYF.

The rearrangement links TRBV19 to TRBJ2-1; the D gene is possibly TRBD1 (6 bases). The CDR3 totals 14 residues. Trimming removed 6 bases at V and 5 bases at J, with 14 bases between. Germline CDR1 is LNHDA and CDR2 is SQIVND (reference sequence). The DNA for the CDR3 is TGTGCCAGTAGGGATACAGGGTACCACAATGAGCAGTTCTTC. Protein sequence: CASRDTGYHNEQFF.

V is TRBV27 and J is TRBJ2-1; 8 bases agree with TRBD2. Germline V CDR1 and CDR2: MNHEY, SMNVEV (reference sequence). The CDR3 loop spans 13 amino acids. V lost 6 bases and J lost 2; bases outside the gene matches: 0. The CDR3 loop reads CASSGGAYNEQFF. DNA for the CDR3: TGTGCCAGCAGCGGGGGGGCCTACAATGAGCAGTTCTTC.

V usage is TRBV30 and J usage is TRBJ1-1; no definite D call. The germline CDR1 and CDR2 sequences are GTSNPN and SVGIG (reference sequence). The CDR3 contains 13 residues. Trimming took off 2 bases at V and 4 bases at J, with 11 bases between the two ends. CDR3: CAWSRGVSTEAFF. The CDR3 bases are TGTGCCTGGAGTCGGGGAGTAAGCACTGAAGCTTTCTTT.

This clone was picked up a small number of times. The chain links TRBV6-5 to TRBJ2-7; possible D gene TRBD1, 5 bases. V shed 2 bases and J shed 5 bases, with 10 bases lying between them. Germline-derived CDR1 and CDR2 are MNHEY and SVGAGI. The CDR3 contains 13 residues. CDR3 loop: CASSYPGRDEQYF. DNA for the CDR3: TGTGCCAGCAGTTACCCGGGCAGGGACGAGCAGTACTTC.

The gene calls are TRBV6-5 and TRBJ2-2; D possibly corresponds to TRBD1 (6 bases). This CDR3 comprises 14 residues. Germline CDR1 is MNHEY and CDR2 is SVGAGI. V shed 7 bases and J shed 1 base, with 10 bases lying between them. The CDR3 here is CASTKQGNTGELFF. In DNA, the CDR3 is TGTGCCAGCACCAAACAGGGGAACACCGGGGAGCTGTTTTTT.

The V call is TRBV28, the J call TRBJ2-7, with D maybe TRBD1 (6 bases). Germline CDR1 is MDHEN and CDR2 is SYDVKM. There are 13 residues in the CDR3. V was trimmed by 5 bases and J by 6 bases, leaving 14 bases between them. CDR3 nucleotide sequence: TGTGCCAGCAGTCCCCCCAGGGGCGGCGAGCAGTACTTC. As protein: CASSPPRGGEQYF.

This chain connects TRBV24-1 to TRBJ2-2; perhaps TRBD1 as D (6 bases). This CDR3 region has 15 residues. Deletions cut 6 bases from V and 0 bases from J, with 10 bases between. Germline V lookup: CDR1 KGHDR, CDR2 SFDVKD. The CDR3 DNA follows: TGTGCCACCAGTACCGGACAGTCGAACACCGGGGAGCTGTTTTTT. Encoded protein: CATSTGQSNTGELFF.

The chain combines TRBV18 with TRBJ2-7; the match to TRBD1 covers 7 bases. V lost 4 bases to trimming and J lost 3 bases; unmatched junction nucleotides: 9. CDR3 size: 15 residues. Germline V gives CDR1 KGHSH, CDR2 LQKENI. The CDR3 nucleotides read TGTGCCAGCTCACTTGGACAGGTAATTTACTACGAGCAGTACTTC. It is translated as CASSLGQVIYYEQYF.

The rearrangement links TRBV10-3 to TRBJ2-5, with D perhaps TRBD1 or TRBD2 (5 bases each). Germline CDR1 ENHRY, CDR2 SYGVKD. The CDR3 consists of 14 residues. The V gene lost 7 bases and the J gene lost 2 bases, with 14 bases spanning the gap. DNA for the CDR3: TGTGCCATCACCGCCGGGACGGATCAAGAGACCCAGTACTTC. This encodes CAITAGTDQETQYF.

The rearrangement uses TRBV19 and TRBJ1-6; tentatively, D is TRBD1 (6 bases). Germline CDR1 is LNHDA and CDR2 is SQIVND (reference sequence). Deletions cut 7 bases from V and 7 bases from J, with 8 bases between. The CDR3 consists of 12 residues. As DNA, the CDR3 is TGTGCCAGTAACAGGGACAATTCACCCCTCCACTTT. Protein: CASNRDNSPLHF.

The chain joins TRBV4-1 to TRBJ2-3; D gene uncertain. V shed 0 bases and J shed 2 bases, with 9 bases lying between them. The germline CDR1 and CDR2 sequences are MGHRA and YSYEKL. This CDR3 has 15 amino acids. DNA for the CDR3: TGCGCCAGCAGCCAAGATCGAAGCTTCACAGATACGCAGTATTTT. It is translated as CASSQDRSFTDTQYF.

The chain recombines TRBV10-3 with TRBJ1-6; D may be TRBD1 (5 bases). The length of the CDR3 is 13 residues. V lost 3 bases and J lost 10, with 10 bases in between. CDR1 is ENHRY, CDR2 SYGVKD, per germline. CDR3 nucleotides: TGTGCCATCAGTGAACAAACAGGCTCACCCCTCCACTTT. Residues: CAISEQTGSPLHF.

This clone was recorded only once. The V gene is TRBV5-6, the J gene TRBJ2-2; D possibly uses TRBD1 or TRBD2 (5 bases each). V gave up 1 base and J gave up 1 base, with 8 bases separating them. Per germline, CDR1 SGHDT and CDR2 YYEEEE. The CDR3 extends over 15 amino acids. CDR3 loop: CASSLWGMNTGELFF. In nucleotides, the CDR3 is TGTGCCAGCAGCTTGTGGGGGATGAACACCGGGGAGCTGTTTTTT.